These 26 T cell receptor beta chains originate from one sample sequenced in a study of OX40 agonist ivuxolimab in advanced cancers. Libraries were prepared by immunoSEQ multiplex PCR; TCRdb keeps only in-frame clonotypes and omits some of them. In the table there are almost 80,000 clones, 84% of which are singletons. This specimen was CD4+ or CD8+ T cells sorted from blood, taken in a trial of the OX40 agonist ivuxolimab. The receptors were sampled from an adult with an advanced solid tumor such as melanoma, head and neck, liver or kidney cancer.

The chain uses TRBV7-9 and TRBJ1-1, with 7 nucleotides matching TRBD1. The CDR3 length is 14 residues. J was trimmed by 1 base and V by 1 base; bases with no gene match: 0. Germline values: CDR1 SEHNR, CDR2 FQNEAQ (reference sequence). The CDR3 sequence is CASSLGTGNTEAFF. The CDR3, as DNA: TGTGCCAGCAGCTTAGGGACAGGGAACACTGAAGCTTTCTTT.

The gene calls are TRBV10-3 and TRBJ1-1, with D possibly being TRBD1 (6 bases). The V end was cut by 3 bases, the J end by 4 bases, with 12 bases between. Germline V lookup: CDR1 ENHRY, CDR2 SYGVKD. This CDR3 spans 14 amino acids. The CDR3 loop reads CAISENREATEAFF. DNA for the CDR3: TGTGCCATCAGTGAAAACAGGGAGGCCACTGAAGCTTTCTTT.

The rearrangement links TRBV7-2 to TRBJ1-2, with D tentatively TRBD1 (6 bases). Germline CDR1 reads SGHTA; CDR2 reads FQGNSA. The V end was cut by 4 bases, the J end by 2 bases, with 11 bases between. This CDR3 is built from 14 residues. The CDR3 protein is CASSSGGANYGYTF. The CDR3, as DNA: TGTGCCAGCAGCTCGGGGGGGGCCAACTATGGCTACACCTTC. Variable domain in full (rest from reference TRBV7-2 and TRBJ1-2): GAGVSQSPSNKVTEKGKDVELRCDPISGHTALYWYRQSLGQGLEFLIYFQGNSAPDKSGLPSDRFSAERTGGSVSTLTIQRTQQEDSAVYLCASSSGGANYGYTFGSGTRLTVV.

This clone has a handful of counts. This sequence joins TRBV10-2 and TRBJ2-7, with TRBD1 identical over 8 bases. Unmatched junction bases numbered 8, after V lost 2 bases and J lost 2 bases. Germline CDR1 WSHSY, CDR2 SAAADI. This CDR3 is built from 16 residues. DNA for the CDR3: TGCGCCAGCAGTGAGGTACCGGGACAGGTAGCCTACGAGCAGTACTTC. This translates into CASSEVPGQVAYEQYF.

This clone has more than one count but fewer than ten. In DNA form, the CDR3 reads TGTGCCTGGAGCCCAGACAGCAATCAGCCCCAGCATTTT. It is translated as CAWSPDSNQPQHF. The chain employs TRBV30 and TRBJ1-5; D is unclear. Trimming left V 3 bases short and J 1 base short, with 7 bases between. Germline V gives CDR1 GTSNPN, CDR2 SVGIG (reference sequence). The CDR3 is 13 residues long.

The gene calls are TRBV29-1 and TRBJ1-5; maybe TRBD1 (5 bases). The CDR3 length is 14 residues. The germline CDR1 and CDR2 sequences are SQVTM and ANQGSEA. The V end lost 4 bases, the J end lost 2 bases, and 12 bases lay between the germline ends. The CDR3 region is CSVVDREGNQPQHF. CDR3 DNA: TGCAGCGTTGTTGACAGAGAGGGCAATCAGCCCCAGCATTTT.

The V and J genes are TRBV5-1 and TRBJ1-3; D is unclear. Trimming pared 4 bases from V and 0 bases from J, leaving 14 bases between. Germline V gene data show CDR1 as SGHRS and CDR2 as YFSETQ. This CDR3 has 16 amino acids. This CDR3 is CASSPDGVSSGNTIYF. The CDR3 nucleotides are TGCGCCAGCAGCCCCGACGGGGTCAGCTCTGGAAACACCATATATTTT.

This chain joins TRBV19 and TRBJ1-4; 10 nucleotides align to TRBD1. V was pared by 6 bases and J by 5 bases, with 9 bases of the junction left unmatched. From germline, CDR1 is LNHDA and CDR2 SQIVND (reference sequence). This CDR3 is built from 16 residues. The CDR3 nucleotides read TGTGCCAGTAGCCGACCCGACAGGGGGCGAAATGAAAAACTGTTTTTT. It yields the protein CASSRPDRGRNEKLFF.

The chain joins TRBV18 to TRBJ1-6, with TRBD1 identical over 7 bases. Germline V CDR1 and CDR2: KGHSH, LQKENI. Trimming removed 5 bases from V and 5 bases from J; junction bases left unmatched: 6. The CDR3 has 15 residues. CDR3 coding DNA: TGTGCCAGCTCAGACGGGACAGCGGATAATTCACCCCTCCACTTT. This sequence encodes CASSDGTADNSPLHF.

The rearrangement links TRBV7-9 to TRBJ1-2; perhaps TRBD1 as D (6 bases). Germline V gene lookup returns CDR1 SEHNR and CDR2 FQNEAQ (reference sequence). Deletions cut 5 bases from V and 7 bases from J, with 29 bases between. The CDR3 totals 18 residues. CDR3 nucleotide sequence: TGTGCCAGCAGCCCCCAAGATGACCTGCGACAGGCAAAAGGTGGCTACACCTTC. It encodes CASSPQDDLRQAKGGYTF.

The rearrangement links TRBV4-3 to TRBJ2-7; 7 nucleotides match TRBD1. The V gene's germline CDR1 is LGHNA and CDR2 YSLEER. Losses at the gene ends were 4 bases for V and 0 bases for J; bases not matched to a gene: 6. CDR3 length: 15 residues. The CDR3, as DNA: TGCGCCAGCAGCCTGGGACAGCAGAGCTCCTACGAGCAGTACTTC. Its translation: CASSLGQQSSYEQYF.

The CDR3 sequence: CASSLEGETQYF. DNA for the CDR3: TGCGCCAGCAGCTTGGAGGGGGAGACCCAGTACTTC. The chain links TRBV5-1 to TRBJ2-5, with D possibly being TRBD1 (5 bases). This CDR3 has 12 residues. CDR1 is SGHRS and CDR2 is YFSETQ in the germline V gene. The V end was cut by 0 bases, the J end by 5 bases, with 5 bases between.

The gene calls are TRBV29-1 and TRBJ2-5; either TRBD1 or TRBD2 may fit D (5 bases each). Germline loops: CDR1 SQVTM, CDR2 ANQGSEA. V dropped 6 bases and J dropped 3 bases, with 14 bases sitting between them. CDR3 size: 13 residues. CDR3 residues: CSVGDGFEETQYF. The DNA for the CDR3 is TGCAGCGTGGGGGACGGATTCGAAGAGACCCAGTACTTC.

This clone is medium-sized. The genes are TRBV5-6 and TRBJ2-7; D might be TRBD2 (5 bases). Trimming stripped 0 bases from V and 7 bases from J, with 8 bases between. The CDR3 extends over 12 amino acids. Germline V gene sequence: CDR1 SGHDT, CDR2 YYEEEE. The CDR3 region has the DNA TGTGCCAGCAGCTTGGCGTCGGGGGAGCAGTACTTC. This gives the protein CASSLASGEQYF.

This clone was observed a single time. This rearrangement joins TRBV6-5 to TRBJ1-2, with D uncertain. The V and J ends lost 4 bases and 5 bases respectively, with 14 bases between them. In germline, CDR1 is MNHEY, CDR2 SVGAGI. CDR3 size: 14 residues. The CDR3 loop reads CASSLRSRGYGYTF. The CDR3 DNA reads TGTGCCAGCAGTTTGAGATCACGGGGATATGGCTACACCTTC.

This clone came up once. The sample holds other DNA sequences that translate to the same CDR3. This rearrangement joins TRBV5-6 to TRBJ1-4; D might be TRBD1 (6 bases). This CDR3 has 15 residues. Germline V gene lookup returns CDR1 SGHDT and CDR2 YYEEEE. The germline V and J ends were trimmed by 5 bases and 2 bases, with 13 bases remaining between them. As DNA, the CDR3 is TGTGCCAGCAGTCCCACAGGGTCGACTAATGAAAAACTGTTTTTT. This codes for CASSPTGSTNEKLFF.

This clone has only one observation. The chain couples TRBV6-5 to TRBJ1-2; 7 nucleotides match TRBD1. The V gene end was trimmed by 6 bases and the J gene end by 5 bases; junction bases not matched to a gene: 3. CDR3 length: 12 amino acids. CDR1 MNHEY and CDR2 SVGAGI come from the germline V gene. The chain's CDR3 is CASSPTGYGYTF. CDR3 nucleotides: TGTGCCAGCAGCCCGACAGGGTATGGCTACACCTTC.

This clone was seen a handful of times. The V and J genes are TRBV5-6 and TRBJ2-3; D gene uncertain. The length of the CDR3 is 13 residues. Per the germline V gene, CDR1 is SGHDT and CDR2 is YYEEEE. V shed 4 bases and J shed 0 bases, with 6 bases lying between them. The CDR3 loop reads CASSLVSTDTQYF. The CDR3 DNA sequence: TGTGCCAGCAGCCTAGTAAGCACAGATACGCAGTATTTT.

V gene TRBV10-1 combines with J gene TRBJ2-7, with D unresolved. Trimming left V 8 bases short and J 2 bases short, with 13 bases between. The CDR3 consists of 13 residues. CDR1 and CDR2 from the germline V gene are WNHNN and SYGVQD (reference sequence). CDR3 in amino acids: CASCWTATYEQYF. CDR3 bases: TGCGCCAGCTGCTGGACGGCCACCTACGAGCAGTACTTC.

CDR3: CASRRDRGGEKLFF. The CDR3 DNA reads TGTGCCAGCAGAAGGGACAGGGGCGGTGAAAAACTGTTTTTT. The rearrangement uses TRBV6-1 and TRBJ1-4, with 10 nucleotides matching TRBD1. Germline lookup yields CDR1 MNHNS and CDR2 SASEGT. Germline trimming cut 6 bases from V and 7 bases from J; bases unmatched to any gene: 5. This CDR3 is 14 amino acids long.

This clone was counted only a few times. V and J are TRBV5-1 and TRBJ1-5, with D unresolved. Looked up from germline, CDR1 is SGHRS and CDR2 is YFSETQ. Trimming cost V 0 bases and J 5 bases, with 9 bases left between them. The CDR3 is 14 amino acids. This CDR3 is CASSLDGGDQPQHF. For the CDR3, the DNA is TGCGCCAGCAGCTTGGATGGCGGGGATCAGCCCCAGCATTTT.

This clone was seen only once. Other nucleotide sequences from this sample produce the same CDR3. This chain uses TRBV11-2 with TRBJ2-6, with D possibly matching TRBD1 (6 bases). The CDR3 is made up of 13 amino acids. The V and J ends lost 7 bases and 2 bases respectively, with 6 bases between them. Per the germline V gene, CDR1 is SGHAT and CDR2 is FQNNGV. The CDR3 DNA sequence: TGTGCCAGCAAGGGGGCTGGGGCCAACGTCCTGACTTTC. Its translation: CASKGAGANVLTF.

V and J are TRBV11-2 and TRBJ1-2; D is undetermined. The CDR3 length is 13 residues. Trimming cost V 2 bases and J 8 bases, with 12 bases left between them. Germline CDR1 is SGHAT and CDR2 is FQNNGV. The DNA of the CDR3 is TGTGCCAGCAGCTTATACGTGGCGGACGGCTACACCTTC. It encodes CASSLYVADGYTF.

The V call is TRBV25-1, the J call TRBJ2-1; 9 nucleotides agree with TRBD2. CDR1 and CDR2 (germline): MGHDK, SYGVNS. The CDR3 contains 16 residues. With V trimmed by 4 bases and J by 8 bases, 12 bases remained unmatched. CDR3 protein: CASSGSIAGVFDEQFF. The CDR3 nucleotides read TGTGCCAGCAGTGGGAGTATAGCGGGGGTATTCGATGAGCAGTTCTTC. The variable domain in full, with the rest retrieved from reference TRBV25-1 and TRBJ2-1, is EADIYQTPRYLVIGTGKKITLECSQTMGHDKMYWYQQDPGMELHLIHYSYGVNSTEKGDLSSESTVSRIRTEHFPLTLESARPSHTSQYLCASSGSIAGVFDEQFFGPGTRLTVL.

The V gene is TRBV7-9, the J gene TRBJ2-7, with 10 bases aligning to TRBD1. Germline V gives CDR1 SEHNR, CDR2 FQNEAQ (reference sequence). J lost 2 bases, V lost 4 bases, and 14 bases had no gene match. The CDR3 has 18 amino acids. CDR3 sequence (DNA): TGTGCCAGCAGCTCATCACCCGGAGCCGGGACAGGGGCCTACGAGCAGTACTTC. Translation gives CASSSSPGAGTGAYEQYF.

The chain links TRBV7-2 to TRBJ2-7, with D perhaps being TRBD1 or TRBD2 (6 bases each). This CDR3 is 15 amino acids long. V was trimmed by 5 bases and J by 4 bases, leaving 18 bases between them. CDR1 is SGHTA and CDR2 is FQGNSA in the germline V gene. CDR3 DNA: TGTGCCAGCAGCAGGGGAGGACAGCCTGAGTACGAGCAGTACTTC. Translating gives CASSRGGQPEYEQYF.